This T cell receptor beta chain was sequenced for a study of CD8+ T cells in alopecia areata. Study information: Treatment comprised oral tofacitinib, 5 to 10 mg twice daily, in treated patients.

After isolation, RNA underwent reverse transcription to generate cDNA as the sequencing template. Generated by immunoSEQ multiplex PCR, the TCRdb table keeps only in-frame clones and is missing some. The data show some 170,000 clones, with 50% to 75% seen just once and under 20% held by the top ten. This sample's treatment: oral pan-JAK inhibitor, 5-10 mg twice daily. Alopecia areata patients provided lesional scalp punch biopsies and peripheral blood. PBMC-derived CD4+ and CD8+ T cells were sorted. The sample holds a few counts of this clone. Trimming took off 1 base at V and 1 base at J, with 7 bases between the two ends. Germline V CDR1 and CDR2: SGHNT, YENEEA. The length of the CDR3 is 15 residues.

This sequence joins TRBV11-3 and TRBJ2-2, with D possibly matching TRBD1 (6 bases). The specimen was CD4+ T cells sorted from blood, collected at roughly week 58, from a patient treated with tofacitinib. The TCR sequence derives from a human donor with alopecia areata. In nucleotides, the CDR3 is TGTGCCAGCAGCTTAGGGGGACAGAACACCGGGGAGCTGTTTTTT. Its translation: CASSLGGQNTGELFF. The entire variable domain, with the rest obtained from reference TRBV11-3 and TRBJ2-2, is as follows: EAGVVQSPRYKIIEKKQPVAFWCNPISGHNTLYWYLQNLGQGPELLIRYENEEAVDDSQLPKDRFSAERLKGVDSTLKIQPAELGDSAVYLCASSLGGQNTGELFFGEGSRLTVL.